This T cell receptor (beta chain) was sequenced in a study of T cell repertoires in ileal Crohn's disease. Study as a whole: Operated complications were stricturing disease (approximately 61%) and penetrating disease (approximately 39%).

This clone was observed once. The time point here: inflamed ileum from the surgical specimen. Profiled with immunoSEQ multiplex PCR; TCRdb holds only in-frame clones, not every one. The sample includes 2,000 to 3,000 clones, around 93% of them seen just once. Germline V gene lookup returns CDR1 LNHNV and CDR2 YYDKDF (reference sequence). The CDR3 is 15 residues long. Deletions cut 7 bases from V and 6 bases from J, with 21 bases between. This chain links TRBV15 with TRBJ1-2, with D uncertain. The TCR was taken from an adult with Crohn's disease. The sequenced sample was ileal tissue. The CDR3 DNA sequence: TGTGCCACCACCCCCCTTAGAGGATTTTTTGATGGCTACACCTTC. Translation gives CATTPLRGFFDGYTF.